This T cell receptor (beta chain) stems from a study of blood T cell repertoires in COVID-19. Across the study: Acute and convalescent COVID-19 specimens originated in the United States, Italy and Spain. T cells, B-cell-depleted T cells, or PBMCs provided the cDNA or gDNA that served as material.

The assay was immunoSEQ multiplex PCR, and TCRdb's table has in-frame clones only and misses some. The sample includes about 290,000 clones, 89% of them seen just once. The CDR3 consists of 17 residues. J gave up 1 base and V 2 bases, and 6 bases lay outside the gene matches. Germline CDR1 MNHEY, CDR2 SMNVEV (reference sequence). Each recovered donor of Cohort 3 presented with two negative PCRs, clearance, or symptom resolution. Specimen: PBMCs or T cells enriched from blood (not recorded which). V is TRBV27 and J is TRBJ2-1; 9 nucleotides align to TRBD2. This sequence originates from a woman aged 40 to 50 who had recovered from COVID-19. The CDR3: CASSLSWRGGSYNEQFF. The CDR3 DNA reads as TGTGCCAGCAGTTTAAGTTGGCGGGGGGGTTCCTACAATGAGCAGTTCTTC.